This passage covers 4 T cell receptor beta chains from one sample sequenced in a study of cytomegalovirus exposure and HLA in healthy donors. The method was immunoSEQ multiplex PCR; TCRdb's version includes in-frame clones alone and lacks a portion of them. Counted here are some 110,000 clones, about nine tenths occurring once; the ten biggest clones make up about 2%. The sequenced material came from PBMCs. The source of these receptors is a woman aged 18-30 years in good health and CMV-seropositive.

To note about this clone: Because it lacks the conserved phenylalanine or tryptophan at the end, this CDR3 is likely a read error. It is unclear where the CDR3 begins or ends on the DNA, so no DNA is shown, and the CDR3 is as TCRdb lists it. The J gene is TRBJ1-4, the V gene TRBV7-8; TRBD1 reflects the table's D call only, with no check against the DNA. Germline V gene data show CDR1 as SGHVS and CDR2 as FQNEAQ. The CDR3 length is 12 residues, termini included. The CDR3 sequence: CASSDPTGYATV.

This chain connects TRBV6-5 to TRBJ1-3, with 7 nucleotides matching TRBD1. CDR1 is MNHEY, CDR2 SVGAGI, per germline. The CDR3 runs to 13 residues. The junction had 4 bases not matched to a gene; V was cut back by 6 bases and J by 5 bases. The CDR3 reads CASRRTGRNTIYF. CDR3 in DNA: TGTGCCAGCAGACGGACAGGACGAAACACCATATATTTT.

The chain links TRBV2 to TRBJ1-4; no clear D. Trimming stripped 6 bases from V and 0 bases from J, with 11 bases between. Germline assignment: CDR1 SNHLY and CDR2 FYNNEI. The CDR3 length is 15 residues. The CDR3 sequence: CASRALGTTNEKLFF. The CDR3 DNA sequence: TGTGCCAGCAGAGCCCTCGGGACAACTAATGAAAAACTGTTTTTT. Full variable domain (missing parts from reference TRBV2 and TRBJ1-4): EPEVTQTPSHQVTQMGQEVILRCVPISNHLYFYWYRQILGQKVEFLVSFYNNEISEKSEIFDDQFSVERPDGSNFTLKIRSTKLEDSAMYFCASRALGTTNEKLFFGSGTQLSVL.

V and J are TRBV27 and TRBJ1-4; D remains ambiguous. Trimming took off 6 bases at V and 5 bases at J, with 4 bases between the two ends. This CDR3 has 11 amino acids. Looked up from germline, CDR1 is MNHEY and CDR2 is SMNVEV (reference sequence). CDR3 sequence: CASSLNEKLFF. CDR3 in DNA: TGTGCCAGCAGCCTAAATGAAAAACTGTTTTTT.